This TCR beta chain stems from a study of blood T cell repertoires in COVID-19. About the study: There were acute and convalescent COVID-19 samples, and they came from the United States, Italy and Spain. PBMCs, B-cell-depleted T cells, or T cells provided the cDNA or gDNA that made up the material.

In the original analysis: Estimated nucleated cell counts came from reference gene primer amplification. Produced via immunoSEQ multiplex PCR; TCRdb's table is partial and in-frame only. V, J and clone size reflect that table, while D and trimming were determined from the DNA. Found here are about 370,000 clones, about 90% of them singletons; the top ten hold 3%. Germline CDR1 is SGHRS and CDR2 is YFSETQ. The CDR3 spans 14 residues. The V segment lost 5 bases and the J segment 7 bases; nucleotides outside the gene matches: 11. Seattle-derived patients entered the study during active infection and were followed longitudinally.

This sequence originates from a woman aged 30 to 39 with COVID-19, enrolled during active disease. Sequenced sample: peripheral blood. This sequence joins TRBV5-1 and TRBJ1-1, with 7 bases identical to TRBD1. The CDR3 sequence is CASRGRKGASEAFF. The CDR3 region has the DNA TGCGCCAGCAGAGGGCGCAAGGGGGCTAGTGAAGCTTTCTTT.